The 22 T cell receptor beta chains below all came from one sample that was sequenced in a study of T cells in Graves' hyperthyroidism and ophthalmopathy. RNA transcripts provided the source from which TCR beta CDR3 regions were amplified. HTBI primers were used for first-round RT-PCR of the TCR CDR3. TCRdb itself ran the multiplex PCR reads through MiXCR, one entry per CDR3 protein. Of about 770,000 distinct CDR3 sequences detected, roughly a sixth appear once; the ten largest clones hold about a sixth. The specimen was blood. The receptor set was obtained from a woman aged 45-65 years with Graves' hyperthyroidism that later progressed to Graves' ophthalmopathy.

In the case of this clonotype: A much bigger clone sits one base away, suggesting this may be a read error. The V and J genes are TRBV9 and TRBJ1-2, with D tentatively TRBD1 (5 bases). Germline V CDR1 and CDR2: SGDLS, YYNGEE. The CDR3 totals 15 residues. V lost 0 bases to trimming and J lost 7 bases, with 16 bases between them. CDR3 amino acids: CASSVDVWGPSGYTF. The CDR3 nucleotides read TGTGCCAGCAGCGTAGATGTGTGGGGACCCAGTGGCTACACCTTC.

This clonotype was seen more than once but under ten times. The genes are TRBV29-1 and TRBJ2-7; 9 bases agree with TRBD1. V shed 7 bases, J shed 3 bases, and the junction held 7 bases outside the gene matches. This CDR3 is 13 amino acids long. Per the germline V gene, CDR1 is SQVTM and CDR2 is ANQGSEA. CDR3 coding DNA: TGCAGCGCCCGGACAGGGGCCGGCTACGAGCAGTACTTC. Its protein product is CSARTGAGYEQYF.

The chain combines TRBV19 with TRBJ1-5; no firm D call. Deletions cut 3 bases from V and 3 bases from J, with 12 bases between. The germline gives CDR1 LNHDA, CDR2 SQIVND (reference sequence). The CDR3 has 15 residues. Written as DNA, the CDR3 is TGTGCCAGTAGTATGTCGGTGGATCTCAATCAGCCCCAGCATTTT. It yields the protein CASSMSVDLNQPQHF.

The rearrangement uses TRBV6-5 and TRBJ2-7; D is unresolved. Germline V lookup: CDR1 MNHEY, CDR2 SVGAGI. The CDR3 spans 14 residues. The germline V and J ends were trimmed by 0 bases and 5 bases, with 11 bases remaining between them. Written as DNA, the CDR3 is TGTGCCAGCAGTTACTCGAATAGGTTCGACGAGCAGTACTTC. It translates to CASSYSNRFDEQYF.

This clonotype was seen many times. The CDR3, as DNA: TGTGCCAGCAGTTTGACGGCTAGCACAGATACGCAGTATTTT. Translation: CASSLTASTDTQYF. The chain combines TRBV12-3 or TRBV12-4 with TRBJ2-3; D gene uncertain. The V end lost 3 bases, the J end lost 0 bases, and 7 bases lay between the germline ends. CDR3 length: 14 amino acids.

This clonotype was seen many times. The CDR3 sequence is CASSLDGRMNQPQHF. The CDR3, as DNA: TGTGCCAGCAGTTTAGACGGGCGGATGAATCAGCCCCAGCATTTT. The rearrangement joins TRBV12-3 or TRBV12-4 to TRBJ1-5; no definite D call. There are 15 residues in the CDR3. Trimming took 1 base from V and 4 from J, leaving 11 bases between them.

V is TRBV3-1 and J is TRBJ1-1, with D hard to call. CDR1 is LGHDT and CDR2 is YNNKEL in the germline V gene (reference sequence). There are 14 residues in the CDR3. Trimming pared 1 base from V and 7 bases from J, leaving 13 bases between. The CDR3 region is CASSQARRRNEAFF. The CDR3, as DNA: TGTGCCAGCAGCCAAGCAAGAAGGAGGAATGAAGCTTTCTTT.

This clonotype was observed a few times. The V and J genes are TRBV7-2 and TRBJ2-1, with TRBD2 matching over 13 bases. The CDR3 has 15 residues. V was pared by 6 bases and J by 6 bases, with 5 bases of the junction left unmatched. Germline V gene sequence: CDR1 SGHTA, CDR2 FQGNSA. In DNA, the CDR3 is TGTGCCAGCAGACCGGGACTAGCGGGGCTCAATGAGCAGTTCTTC. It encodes CASRPGLAGLNEQFF. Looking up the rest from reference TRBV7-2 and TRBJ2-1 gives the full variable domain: GAGVSQSPSNKVTEKGKDVELRCDPISGHTALYWYRQSLGQGLEFLIYFQGNSAPDKSGLPSDRFSAERTGGSVSTLTIQRTQQEDSAVYLCASRPGLAGLNEQFFGPGTRLTVL.

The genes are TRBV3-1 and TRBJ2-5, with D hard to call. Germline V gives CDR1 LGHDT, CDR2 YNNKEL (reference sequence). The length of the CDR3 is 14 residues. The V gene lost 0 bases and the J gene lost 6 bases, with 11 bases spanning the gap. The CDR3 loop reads CASSQDLGSKTQYF. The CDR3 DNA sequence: TGTGCCAGCAGCCAAGACCTGGGTTCGAAGACCCAGTACTTC.

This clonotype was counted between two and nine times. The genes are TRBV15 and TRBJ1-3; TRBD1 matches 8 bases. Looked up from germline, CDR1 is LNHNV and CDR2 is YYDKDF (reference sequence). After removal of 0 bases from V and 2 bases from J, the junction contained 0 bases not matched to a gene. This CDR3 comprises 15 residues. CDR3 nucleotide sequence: TGTGCCACCAGCAGAGACAGGGGGCCTGGAAACACCATATATTTT. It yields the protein CATSRDRGPGNTIYF.

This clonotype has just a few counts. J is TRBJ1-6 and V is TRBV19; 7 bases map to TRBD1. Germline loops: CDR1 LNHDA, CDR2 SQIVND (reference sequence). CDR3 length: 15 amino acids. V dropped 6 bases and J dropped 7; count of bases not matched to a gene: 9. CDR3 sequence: CASRNRDSGNSPLHF. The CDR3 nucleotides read TGTGCCAGTAGGAACCGGGACAGCGGAAATTCACCCCTCCACTTT.

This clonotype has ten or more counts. The chain's CDR3 is CASSPGEDTQYF. The DNA for the CDR3 is TGTGCCAGCAGCCCAGGCGAAGATACGCAGTATTTT. The V gene is TRBV27, the J gene TRBJ2-3; D is unclear. Trimming removed 6 bases from V and 5 bases from J, with 9 bases in between. The CDR3 runs to 12 residues. Germline V gene data show CDR1 as MNHEY and CDR2 as SMNVEV (reference sequence).

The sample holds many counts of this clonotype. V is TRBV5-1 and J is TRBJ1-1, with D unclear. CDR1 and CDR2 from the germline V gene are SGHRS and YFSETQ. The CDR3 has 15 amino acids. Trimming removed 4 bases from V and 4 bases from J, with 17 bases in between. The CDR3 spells CASSPGGGFVTEAFF. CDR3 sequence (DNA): TGCGCCAGCAGCCCAGGAGGAGGGTTCGTCACTGAAGCTTTCTTT.

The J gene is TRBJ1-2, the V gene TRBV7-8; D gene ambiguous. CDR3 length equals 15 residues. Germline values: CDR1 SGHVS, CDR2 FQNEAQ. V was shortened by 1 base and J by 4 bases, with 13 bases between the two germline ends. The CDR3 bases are TGTGCCAGCAGCTTAGAAGGGCTCAGAGGCTATGGCTACACCTTC. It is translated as CASSLEGLRGYGYTF.

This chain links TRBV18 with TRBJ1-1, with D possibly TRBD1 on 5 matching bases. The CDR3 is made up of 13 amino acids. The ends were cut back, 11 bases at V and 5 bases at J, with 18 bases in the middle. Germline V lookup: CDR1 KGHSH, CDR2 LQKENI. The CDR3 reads CAGFRQGETEAFF. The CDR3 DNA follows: TGTGCCGGATTCCGACAAGGGGAGACTGAAGCTTTCTTT.

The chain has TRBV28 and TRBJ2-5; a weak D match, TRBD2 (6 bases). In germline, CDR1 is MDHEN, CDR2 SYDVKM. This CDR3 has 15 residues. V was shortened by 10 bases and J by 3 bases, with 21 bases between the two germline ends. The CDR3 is CATTRPTRDEETQYF. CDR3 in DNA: TGTGCCACCACGAGGCCGACTAGGGATGAAGAGACCCAGTACTTC.

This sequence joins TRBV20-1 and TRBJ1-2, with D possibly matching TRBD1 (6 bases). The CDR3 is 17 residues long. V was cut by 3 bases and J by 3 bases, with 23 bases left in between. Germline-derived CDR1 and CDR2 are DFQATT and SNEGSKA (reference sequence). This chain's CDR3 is CSASGVGGQPEDYGYTF. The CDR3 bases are TGCAGTGCTAGTGGAGTAGGTGGACAGCCCGAGGACTATGGCTACACCTTC.

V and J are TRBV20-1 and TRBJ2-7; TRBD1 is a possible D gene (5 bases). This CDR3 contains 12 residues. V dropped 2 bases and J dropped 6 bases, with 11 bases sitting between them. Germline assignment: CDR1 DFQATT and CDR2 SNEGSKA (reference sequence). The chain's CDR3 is CSARSSQGEQYF. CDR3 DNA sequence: TGCAGTGCTAGAAGTTCCCAGGGCGAGCAGTACTTC.

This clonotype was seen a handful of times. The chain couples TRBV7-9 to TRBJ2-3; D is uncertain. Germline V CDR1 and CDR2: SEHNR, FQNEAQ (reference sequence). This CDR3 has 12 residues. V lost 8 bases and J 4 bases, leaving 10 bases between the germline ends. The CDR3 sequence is CASGMMADTQYF. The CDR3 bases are TGTGCCAGCGGGATGATGGCAGATACGCAGTATTTT.

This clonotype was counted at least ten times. CDR3 in amino acids: CASSSGGRGSGIQYF. CDR3 bases: TGTGCCAGCAGCTCAGGGGGCAGGGGATCGGGCATTCAGTACTTC. The chain is built from TRBV11-2 and TRBJ2-4, with 8 bases that match TRBD1. The V gene's germline CDR1 is SGHAT and CDR2 FQNNGV. The CDR3 spans 15 residues. The J segment lost 9 bases and the V segment lost 4 bases, leaving 11 bases of the junction unmatched.

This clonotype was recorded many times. Here the CDR3 reads CASSYRRLLEQFF. The DNA for the CDR3 is TGTGCCAGCAGCTACCGTCGCTTACTTGAGCAGTTCTTC. The genes are TRBV11-2 and TRBJ2-1; no reliable D call. The germline V gene has CDR1 SGHAT and CDR2 FQNNGV. The CDR3 runs to 13 residues. Trimming shortened V by 4 bases and J by 9 bases, and 13 bases separated the two germline ends.

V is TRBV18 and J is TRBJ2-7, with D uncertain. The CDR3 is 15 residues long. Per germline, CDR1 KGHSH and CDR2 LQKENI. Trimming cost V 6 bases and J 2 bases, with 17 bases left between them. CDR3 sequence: CASSRIPITPYEQYF. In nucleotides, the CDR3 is TGTGCCAGCTCTCGGATCCCCATCACACCCTACGAGCAGTACTTC.